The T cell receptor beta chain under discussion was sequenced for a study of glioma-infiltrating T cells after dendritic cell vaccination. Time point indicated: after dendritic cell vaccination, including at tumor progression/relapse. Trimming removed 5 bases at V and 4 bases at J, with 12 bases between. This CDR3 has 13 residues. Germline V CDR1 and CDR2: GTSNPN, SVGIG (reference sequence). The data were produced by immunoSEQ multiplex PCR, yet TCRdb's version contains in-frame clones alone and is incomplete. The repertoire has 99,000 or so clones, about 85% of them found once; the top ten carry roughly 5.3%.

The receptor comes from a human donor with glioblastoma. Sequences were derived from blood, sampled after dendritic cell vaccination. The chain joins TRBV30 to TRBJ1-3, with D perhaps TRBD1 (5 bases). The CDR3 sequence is CAWRPGVGNTIYF. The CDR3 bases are TGTGCCTGGCGACCGGGGGTAGGAAACACCATATATTTT.